The rows below give T cell receptor beta chains drawn from one sample of a study of T cell responses to AZD1222 COVID-19 vaccine. TCRdb's copy holds only in-frame clones and misses some; the assay was immunoSEQ multiplex PCR. The sample carries approximately 150,000 clones, around 93% recorded once. This specimen was peripheral blood, taken on day 0 of AZD1222 vaccination. The receptors were sampled from an adult in good health. The CDR3 runs from the conserved cysteine through the conserved F or W. A D gene is named only where the DNA matches it firmly. Size values are once, few and many counts, or a class for expanded clones, and some rows have none.

abundance: -
v_gene: TRBV27
d_gene: TRBD2
j_gene: TRBJ2-3
CDR3aa: CASNRLADTHTDTQYF
CDR3nt: TGTGCCAGCAACCGACTAGCGGATACTCACACAGATACGCAGTATTTT

abundance: -
v_gene: TRBV19
d_gene: -
j_gene: TRBJ1-5
CDR3aa: CASSIIRDSNQPQHF
CDR3nt: TGTGCCAGTAGTATAATCCGGGACAGCAATCAGCCCCAGCATTTT

abundance: once
v_gene: TRBV18
d_gene: -
j_gene: TRBJ2-5
CDR3aa: CASSPGLGFQETQYF
CDR3nt: TGTGCCAGCTCACCGGGGCTAGGCTTTCAAGAGACCCAGTACTTC

abundance: -
v_gene: TRBV6-5
d_gene: -
j_gene: TRBJ2-3
CDR3aa: CASSYSSADTQYF
CDR3nt: TGTGCCAGCAGTTACTCATCAGCAGATACGCAGTATTTT

abundance: -
v_gene: TRBV7-9
d_gene: -
j_gene: TRBJ1-2
CDR3aa: CASSQQGYGYTF
CDR3nt: TGTGCCAGCAGCCAACAGGGCTATGGCTACACCTTC

abundance: -
v_gene: TRBV7-3
d_gene: -
j_gene: TRBJ2-3
CDR3aa: CASSLTETDTQYF
CDR3nt: TGTGCCAGCAGCTTAACAGAGACAGATACGCAGTATTTT

abundance: -
v_gene: TRBV10-1
d_gene: -
j_gene: TRBJ2-7
CDR3aa: CASSPGDHRIQSSYEQYF
CDR3nt: TGCGCCAGCAGTCCGGGGGATCACAGGATCCAGAGCTCCTACGAGCAGTACTTC

abundance: -
v_gene: TRBV18
d_gene: TRBD2
j_gene: TRBJ2-1
CDR3aa: CASSRGGRRNEQFF
CDR3nt: TGTGCCAGCTCGCGCGGGGGTCGAAGGAATGAGCAGTTCTTC

abundance: -
v_gene: TRBV11-2
d_gene: -
j_gene: TRBJ1-5
CDR3aa: CASSLGGDRPQHF
CDR3nt: TGTGCCAGCAGCTTGGGGGGAGACAGGCCCCAGCATTTT

abundance: -
v_gene: TRBV4-1
d_gene: -
j_gene: TRBJ1-1
CDR3aa: CASSQERWGTEAFF
CDR3nt: TGCGCCAGCAGCCAAGAACGGTGGGGCACTGAAGCTTTCTTT

abundance: -
v_gene: TRBV6-2/TRBV6-3
d_gene: -
j_gene: TRBJ1-5
CDR3aa: CASTPRQGSNQPQHF
CDR3nt: TGTGCCAGCACCCCCAGGCAGGGTAGCAATCAGCCCCAGCATTTT

abundance: -
v_gene: TRBV5-1
d_gene: TRBD1
j_gene: TRBJ1-1
CDR3aa: CASSLGTGGTEAFF
CDR3nt: TGCGCCAGCAGCTTGGGTACAGGGGGCACTGAAGCTTTCTTT

abundance: -
v_gene: TRBV20-1
d_gene: -
j_gene: TRBJ1-2
CDR3aa: CSASSLGGSNYGYTF
CDR3nt: TGCAGTGCTAGTAGCCTGGGGGGCTCTAACTATGGCTACACCTTC

abundance: -
v_gene: TRBV27
d_gene: TRBD1
j_gene: TRBJ1-5
CDR3aa: CASSPPGGVQPQHF
CDR3nt: TGTGCCAGCAGTCCCCCAGGGGGAGTACAGCCCCAGCATTTT

abundance: -
v_gene: TRBV5-1
d_gene: -
j_gene: TRBJ2-2
CDR3aa: CASQTYNRRNTGELFF
CDR3nt: TGCGCCAGCCAAACCTATAACAGGAGGAACACCGGGGAGCTGTTTTTT

abundance: once
v_gene: TRBV6-5
d_gene: -
j_gene: TRBJ2-7
CDR3aa: CASSYSNAAPYEQYF
CDR3nt: TGTGCCAGCAGTTACTCGAACGCGGCGCCCTACGAGCAGTACTTC

abundance: -
v_gene: TRBV4-1
d_gene: -
j_gene: TRBJ2-2
CDR3aa: CASSEVYSSTGELFF
CDR3nt: TGCGCCAGCAGCGAAGTATACTCAAGCACCGGGGAGCTGTTTTTT